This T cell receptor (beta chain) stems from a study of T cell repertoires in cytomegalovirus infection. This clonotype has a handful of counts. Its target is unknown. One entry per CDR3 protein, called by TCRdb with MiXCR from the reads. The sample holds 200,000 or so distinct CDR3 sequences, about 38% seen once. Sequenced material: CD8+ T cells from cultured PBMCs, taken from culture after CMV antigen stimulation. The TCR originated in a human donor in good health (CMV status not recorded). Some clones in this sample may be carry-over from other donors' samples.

This chain's CDR3 is CASSLPGGTDTQYF. The CDR3 DNA sequence: TGTGCCAGCAGCTTGCCCGGGGGCACAGATACGCAGTATTTT. V usage is TRBV7-9 and J usage is TRBJ2-3, with D possibly TRBD2 on 5 matching bases. The V gene's germline CDR1 is SEHNR and CDR2 FQNEAQ (reference sequence). V was clipped by 3 bases and J by 1 base, with 8 bases between them. This CDR3 is 14 amino acids long. The whole variable domain, filled in from reference TRBV7-9 and TRBJ2-3, reads DTGVSQNPRHKITKRGQNVTFRCDPISEHNRLYWYRQTLGQGPEFLTYFQNEAQLEKSRLLSDRFSAERPKGSFSTLEIQRTEQGDSAMYLCASSLPGGTDTQYFGPGTRLTVL.